This T cell receptor beta chain was documented in a study of blood T cell repertoires in COVID-19. Background on the study: T cells, B-cell-depleted T cells, or PBMCs supplied cDNA or gDNA.

Original handling: Nucleated cell counts were estimated from reference gene primer amplification. Here immunoSEQ multiplex PCR was the method, and the copy in TCRdb shows in-frame clones only, minus some. That table gives V, J and clone size, and the DNA gave D and trimming. In the table there are about 210,000 clones, about four fifths of which are singletons. The study drew participants aged about 18 to 95 years from about two dozen US areas. Cohorts were determined from participant-reported clinical history. Germline V CDR1 and CDR2: SGHTA, FQGNSA. The CDR3 is 12 amino acids. Trimming shortened V by 5 bases and J by 0 bases, and 5 bases separated the two germline ends.

J is TRBJ2-7 and V is TRBV7-2; D is unclear. This clonotype was sampled from a woman in her forties or fifties with acute COVID-19. The sample comprised PBMCs or T cells enriched from blood (not recorded which). The CDR3 spells CASSHNSYEQYF. As DNA, the CDR3 is TGTGCCAGCAGCCACAACTCCTACGAGCAGTACTTC.